This TCR beta chain was obtained from a study of cytomegalovirus exposure and HLA in healthy donors. PCR involved 60 Vbeta and 13 Jbeta primers. Using immunoSEQ multiplex PCR, the repertoire was profiled, and TCRdb retains in-frame clones only, with some absent. The top ten hold roughly 2% of the sample, which has 150,000 to 200,000 clones, about 76% seen once. Trimming stripped 0 bases from V and 4 bases from J, with 13 bases between. From germline, CDR1 is KGHSH and CDR2 LQKENI. The CDR3 is made up of 16 amino acids. This TCR came from a female donor in good health and CMV-seronegative. Sample: PBMCs. V gene TRBV18 combines with J gene TRBJ1-5, with unresolved D. This CDR3 reads CASSPPGAIRNQPQHF. The CDR3 DNA sequence: TGTGCCAGCTCACCACCGGGCGCCATTAGGAATCAGCCCCAGCATTTT.